The next 6 T cell receptor beta chains were all read from a single sample in a study of blood T cell repertoires in COVID-19. Profiling relied on immunoSEQ multiplex PCR, and the TCRdb table lists in-frame clones only, not all of them. The sample lists about 280,000 clones, approximately 88% seen once, with approximately 2.2% in the top ten. Sample: peripheral blood. The receptors stem from a man in his forties or fifties with acute or convalescent COVID-19.

This chain uses TRBV5-3 with TRBJ2-5; 7 bases fit TRBD1. TRBV5-3 is given ORF status, its function remaining uncertain. V lost 10 bases and J lost 3; bases outside the gene matches: 15. The CDR3 contains 15 residues. The CDR3 is CAPRNARGPEETQYF. The CDR3 DNA reads TGTGCCCCGAGAAATGCAAGGGGGCCCGAAGAGACCCAGTACTTC.

The chain recombines TRBV19 with TRBJ1-6; the match to TRBD1 covers 9 bases. V lost 4 bases and J lost 10; bases outside the gene matches: 8. There are 15 residues in the CDR3. CDR1 and CDR2 from the germline V gene are LNHDA and SQIVND (reference sequence). The CDR3 loop reads CASSSPGQGGSPLHF. The CDR3 DNA reads as TGTGCCAGTAGTAGCCCGGGACAGGGTGGGTCACCCCTCCACTTT.

The V and J genes are TRBV9 and TRBJ2-7, with TRBD2 as a possible D gene (7 bases). V was shortened by 4 bases and J by 2 bases, with 13 bases between the two germline ends. CDR1 is SGDLS, CDR2 YYNGEE, per germline. This CDR3 has 14 residues. CDR3 DNA: TGTGCCAGCAGCTCCGGGGGGACAACCTACGAGCAGTACTTC. Protein: CASSSGGTTYEQYF.

This clone showed up just a few times. The V call is TRBV7-8, the J call TRBJ2-1; 10 nucleotides agree with TRBD1. Germline-derived CDR1 and CDR2 are SGHVS and FQNEAQ. J lost 9 bases, V lost 1 base, and 15 bases had no gene match. The CDR3 extends over 18 amino acids. The DNA for the CDR3 is TGTGCCAGCAGCTTAGTAGGTTCCTTGGAGACAGGGGGCGTTGAGCAGTTCTTC. Translating gives CASSLVGSLETGGVEQFF. Complete variable domain (other parts from reference TRBV7-8 and TRBJ2-1): GAGVSQSPRYKVAKRGQDVALRCDPISGHVSLFWYQQALGQGPEFLTYFQNEAQLDKSGLPSDRFFAERPEGSVSTLKIQRTQQEDSAVYLCASSLVGSLETGGVEQFFGPGTRLTVL.

Notes on this clone: At the DNA level, this CDR3 is encoded by other sequences in the same sample as well. The chain recombines TRBV30 with TRBJ1-1; D is perhaps TRBD1 (6 bases). Trimming took 0 bases from V and 3 from J, leaving 8 bases between them. The V gene's germline CDR1 is GTSNPN and CDR2 SVGIG (reference sequence). This CDR3 has 13 residues. The CDR3 DNA follows: TGTGCCTGGAGTGTTCAGGGGTACACTGAAGCTTTCTTT. It encodes CAWSVQGYTEAFF.

The V call is TRBV16, the J call TRBJ1-1, with a tentative D call TRBD1 (5 bases). Looked up from germline, CDR1 is KGHSY and CDR2 is FQNENV. The length of the CDR3 is 13 residues. Trimming cost V 2 bases and J 1 base, with 5 bases left between them. Here the CDR3 reads CASSQQGNTEAFF. The CDR3 DNA reads TGTGCCAGCAGCCAACAGGGGAACACTGAAGCTTTCTTT. Supplemented by reference TRBV16 and TRBJ1-1, the full variable domain reads GEEVAQTPKHLVRGEGQKAKLYCAPIKGHSYVFWYQQVLKNEFKFLISFQNENVFDETGMPKERFSAKCLPNSPCSLEIQATKLEDSAVYFCASSQQGNTEAFFGQGTRLTVV.